Listed here are 5 T cell receptor beta chains from one sample, sequenced in a study of breast tumors, draining lymph nodes, adjacent tissues. In TCRdb, the multiplex PCR reads were re-called with MiXCR into one record per CDR3 protein. The table lists roughly 7,100 distinct CDR3 sequences, 43% of them singletons. Sequencing was performed on tumor-adjacent breast tissue. The receptors here all came from a female donor with breast cancer. Some clones in this sample may be carry-over from other donors' samples.

By share of the sample, this clonotype is medium-sized (0.01 to 0.1%). The V gene is TRBV12-5, the J gene TRBJ2-7; 9 bases match TRBD2. Germline trimming cut 2 bases from V and 2 bases from J; bases unmatched to any gene: 4. Germline values: CDR1 LGHNT, CDR2 FRNRAP. CDR3 size: 15 residues. The CDR3 nucleotides are TGTGCTAGTGGTTTGTTTAGCGGGAGACCCTACGAGCAGTACTTC. This sequence encodes CASGLFSGRPYEQYF. The full variable domain, with the rest looked up from reference TRBV12-5 and TRBJ2-7, is DARVTQTPRHKVTEMGQEVTMRCQPILGHNTVFWYRQTMMQGLELLAYFRNRAPLDDSGMPKDRFSAEMPDATLATLKIQPSEPRDSAVYFCASGLFSGRPYEQYFGPGTRLTVT.

Many counts were recorded for this clonotype. For the CDR3, the DNA is TGTGCCAGCAGCAAGGACAGGGGTGGCTACACCTTC. Encoded protein: CASSKDRGGYTF. The chain uses TRBV9 and TRBJ1-2, with 9 bases fitting TRBD1. Germline trimming cut 4 bases from V and 7 bases from J; bases unmatched to any gene: 2. The CDR3 runs to 12 residues. CDR1 and CDR2 from the germline V gene are SGDLS and YYNGEE.

By proportion, this clonotype is large. V is TRBV29-1 and J is TRBJ2-3; 7 positions agree with TRBD1. Germline V lookup: CDR1 SQVTM, CDR2 ANQGSEA. The V segment lost 6 bases and the J segment 8 bases; nucleotides outside the gene matches: 8. The CDR3 is 12 amino acids. CDR3 sequence (DNA): TGCAGCGTACGGAAGGGGGCGGGTACGCAGTATTTT. This encodes CSVRKGAGTQYF.

This clonotype occurred a few times. The chain recombines TRBV7-2 with TRBJ1-1; D gene uncertain. Germline values: CDR1 SGHTA, CDR2 FQGNSA. Trimming left V 1 base short and J 5 bases short, with 14 bases between. This CDR3 has 15 residues. CDR3 amino acids: CASSLGRVGTTEAFF. Here the CDR3 DNA reads TGTGCCAGCAGCTTAGGTAGGGTGGGAACAACTGAAGCTTTCTTT.

This clonotype is deemed medium-sized. CDR3 nucleotides: TGTGCCAGCTCACCTCGGACAGGGAGCGCAGATACGCAGTATTTT. Translation: CASSPRTGSADTQYF. The gene calls are TRBV18 and TRBJ2-3; the match to TRBD1 covers 8 bases. Unmatched junction bases numbered 6, after V lost 3 bases and J lost 4 bases. The CDR3 spans 15 residues. Germline V lookup: CDR1 KGHSH, CDR2 LQKENI.